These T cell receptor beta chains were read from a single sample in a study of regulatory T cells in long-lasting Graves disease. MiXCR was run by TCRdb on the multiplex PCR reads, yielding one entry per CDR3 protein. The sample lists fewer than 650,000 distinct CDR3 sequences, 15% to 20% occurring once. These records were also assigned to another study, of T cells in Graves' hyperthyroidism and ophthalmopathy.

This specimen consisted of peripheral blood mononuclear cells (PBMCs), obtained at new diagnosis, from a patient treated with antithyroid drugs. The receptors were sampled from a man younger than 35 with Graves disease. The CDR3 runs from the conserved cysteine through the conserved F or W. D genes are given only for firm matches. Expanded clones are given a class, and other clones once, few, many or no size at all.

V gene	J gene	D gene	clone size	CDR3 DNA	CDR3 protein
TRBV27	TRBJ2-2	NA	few	TGTGCCAGCAGTCACAGGGTCCCCGGGGAGCTGTTTTTT	CASSHRVPGELFF
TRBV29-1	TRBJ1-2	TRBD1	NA	TGCAGCGTTGTACCCCAGGGGGCGGAAGGCTACACCTTC	CSVVPQGAEGYTF
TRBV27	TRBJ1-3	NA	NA	TGTGCCAGCAGCCCGAGGACACCTTCTGGAAACACCATATATTTT	CASSPRTPSGNTIYF
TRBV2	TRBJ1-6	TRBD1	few	TGTGCCAGCAGTGAGACTTGGACAGGAAATAATTCACCCCTCCACTTT	CASSETWTGNNSPLHF
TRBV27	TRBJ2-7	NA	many	TGTGCCAGCAGTTTAGTCTTAACAGGGGGGGGCTCCTACGAGCAGTACTTC	CASSLVLTGGGSYEQYF
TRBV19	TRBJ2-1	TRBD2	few	TGTGCCAGTAGTATAGACCCCGGAAGGCTAGCGGGAGAGCAGTTCTTC	CASSIDPGRLAGEQFF
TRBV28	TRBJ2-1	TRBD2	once	TGTGCCAGCAGTTCCCCAAGCGGGAGGGGTTCCAATGAGCAGTTCTTC	CASSSPSGRGSNEQFF
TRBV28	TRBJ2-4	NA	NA	TGTGCCAGCAGTTGGGAGGCCGCAAAAAACATTCAGTACTTC	CASSWEAAKNIQYF
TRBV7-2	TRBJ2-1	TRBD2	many	TGTGCCAGCAGCTTAGGTCTAGCGGGAGTCAATGAGCAGTTCTTC	CASSLGLAGVNEQFF
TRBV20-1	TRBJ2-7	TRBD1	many	TGCAGTGCTAGAGACCCGAGACAGGGGACCTACGAGCAGTACTTC	CSARDPRQGTYEQYF
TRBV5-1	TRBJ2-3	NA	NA	TGCGCCAGCGGAGGGGGGGGTCACGCAGATACGCAGTATTTT	CASGGGGHADTQYF
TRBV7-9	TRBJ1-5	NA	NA	TGTGCCAGCAGGAAAGGGTTCAATCAGCCCCAGCATTTT	CASRKGFNQPQHF
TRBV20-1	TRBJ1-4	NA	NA	TGCAGTGCTACAGAACGAGCAACTAATGAAAAACTGTTTTTT	CSATERATNEKLFF
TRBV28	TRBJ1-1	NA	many	TGTGCCAGCAGACCTGGGACCGAATACACTGAAGCTTTCTTT	CASRPGTEYTEAFF
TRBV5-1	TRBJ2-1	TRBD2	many	TGCGCCAGCAGAGCTGCTCGCGGGAGCATGCTGTTCTTC	CASRAARGSMLFF
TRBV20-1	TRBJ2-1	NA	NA	TGCAGTGCGGGACGACAGTCTTCCTACAATGAGCAGTTCTTC	CSAGRQSSYNEQFF
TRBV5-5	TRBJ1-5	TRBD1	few	TGTGCCAGCAGCTTCTATATCGGGACAGGGATTCAGCCCCAGCATTTT	CASSFYIGTGIQPQHF
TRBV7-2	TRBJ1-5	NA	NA	TGTGCCAGCAGCTTAGGGGGGACTGGGCAGCCCCAGCATTTT	CASSLGGTGQPQHF
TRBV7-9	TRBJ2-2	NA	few	TGTGCCAGCAGGTATACCGAGGGGGAAGATCCCGCGAACACCGGGGAGCTGTTTTTT	CASRYTEGEDPANTGELFF
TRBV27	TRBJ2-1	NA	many	TGTGCCAGCGGTTACTGGGGGGAGCAGTTCTTC	CASGYWGEQFF
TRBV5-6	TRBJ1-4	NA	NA	TGTGCCAGCAGCTTGGACCCGACAACTAATGAAAAACTGTTTTTT	CASSLDPTTNEKLFF
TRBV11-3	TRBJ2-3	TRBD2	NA	TGTGCCAGCAGCTTAATTACTAGCGGAGATACGCAGTATTTT	CASSLITSGDTQYF
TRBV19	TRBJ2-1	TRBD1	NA	TGTGCCAGTAGTACTTACCCGGGACAGGACAATGAGCAGCTCTTC	CASSTYPGQDNEQLF
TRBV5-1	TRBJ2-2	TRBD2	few	TGCGCCAGCAGCTTGGCGCTAGCGGGAGGAGATTTAGACACCGGGGAGCTGTTTTTT	CASSLALAGGDLDTGELFF
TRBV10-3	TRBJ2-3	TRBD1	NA	TGTGCCATCCGACAGGGGGCCGGAGATACGCAGTATTTT	CAIRQGAGDTQYF